This TCR beta chain was observed in a study of cytomegalovirus exposure and HLA in healthy donors. Study outcomes and limitations: Per published reports, the classifier diagnosed cytomegalovirus status with high specificity and sensitivity. Across donors, presence/absence analyses took sequencing depth to be roughly uniform. Some highly shared sequence variants likely arose as a pipeline artifact. Cytomegalovirus association was assigned to more than 150 TCR beta chains.

PCR used 60 Vbeta primers and 13 Jbeta primers. Using immunoSEQ multiplex PCR, the repertoire was profiled, and TCRdb retains in-frame clones only, with some absent. The table has around 200,000 clones, around 89% seen once. Worth noting for this clone: The antigen remains undetermined.

In germline, CDR1 is LGHNA, CDR2 YSLEER. V shed 3 bases and J shed 1 base, with 12 bases lying between them. The CDR3 is 15 amino acids. The sequence came from a woman aged 18-30 years in good health and CMV-seronegative. The specimen was PBMCs. V is TRBV4-3 and J is TRBJ1-1; D is possibly TRBD1 (5 bases). This CDR3 is CASSHLGRGNTEAFF. CDR3 DNA sequence: TGCGCCAGCAGCCACCTCGGAAGGGGGAACACTGAAGCTTTCTTT.